Following are 28 T cell receptor beta chains from one sample sequenced in a study of cytomegalovirus exposure and HLA in healthy donors. The study ran its PCR with 60 Vbeta and 13 Jbeta primers. The protocol was immunoSEQ multiplex PCR, while the TCRdb copy is restricted to in-frame clones and leaves out a portion. There are approximately 160,000 clones in the sample; 60% to 80% occur only once, and about 0.62% lies in the top ten. Source material: PBMCs. Source of these receptors: a male donor in good health and CMV-seronegative.

This chain uses TRBV13 with TRBJ2-2; D perhaps matches TRBD1 (5 bases). The CDR3 is 16 amino acids. Trimming stripped 5 bases from V and 0 bases from J, with 13 bases between. Looked up from germline, CDR1 is PRHDT and CDR2 is FYEKMQ (reference sequence). Here the CDR3 reads CASSPGRVANTGELFF. The CDR3 nucleotides read TGTGCCAGCAGCCCTGGCAGGGTCGCGAACACCGGGGAGCTGTTTTTT.

This chain's CDR3 is CASSPTGALQETQYF. The CDR3 DNA is TGTGCCAGCAGCCCGACAGGAGCCCTCCAAGAGACCCAGTACTTC. J is TRBJ2-5 and V is TRBV5-6; tentative D call: TRBD1 (6 bases). V was trimmed by 4 bases and J by 1 base, leaving 14 bases between them. The CDR3 has 15 amino acids. Germline V CDR1 and CDR2: SGHDT, YYEEEE.

This clone was seen once. The chain employs TRBV2 and TRBJ2-7; 10 bases are a match to TRBD2. V lost 5 bases, J lost 5 bases, and 9 bases stayed unmatched. Germline CDR1 is SNHLY and CDR2 is FYNNEI. This CDR3 is 15 amino acids long. The DNA of the CDR3 is TGTGCCAGCAGTTCGCCACTAGCGGGAATCGACGAGCAGTACTTC. Translated, it gives CASSSPLAGIDEQYF.

This clone showed up just a few times. V is TRBV2 and J is TRBJ2-2; 7 nucleotides match TRBD2. V shed 6 bases and J 0 bases; nucleotides not matched to a gene: 4. The germline V gene encodes CDR1 SNHLY and CDR2 FYNNEI. The CDR3 sequence is 15 residues long. Here the CDR3 reads CASRMGGANTGELFF. DNA for the CDR3: TGTGCCAGCAGGATGGGGGGGGCGAACACCGGGGAGCTGTTTTTT.

The J gene is TRBJ2-6, the V gene TRBV9; D gene unclear. This CDR3 is built from 17 residues. V lost 0 bases and J lost 4, with 14 bases in between. Looked up from germline, CDR1 is SGDLS and CDR2 is YYNGEE. CDR3 loop: CASSVAGSSKGANVLTF. In nucleotides, the CDR3 is TGTGCCAGCAGCGTAGCTGGCTCCTCGAAAGGGGCCAACGTCCTGACTTTC.

This sequence joins TRBV6-5 and TRBJ2-1, with D tentatively TRBD2 (7 bases). V was clipped by 7 bases and J by 7 bases, with 17 bases between them. This CDR3 is 14 amino acids long. Germline loops: CDR1 MNHEY, CDR2 SVGAGI. Written as DNA, the CDR3 is TGTGCCAGCACCCACCCGGGGGGCACAAATGAGCAGTTCTTC. It encodes CASTHPGGTNEQFF.

This rearrangement joins TRBV5-5 to TRBJ1-1; TRBD1 aligns across 10 bases. The trim removed 6 bases at V and 0 bases at J, leaving 8 bases unmatched. The germline CDR1 and CDR2 sequences are SGHKS and YYEKEE (reference sequence). This CDR3 contains 16 residues. CDR3 sequence reads: CASNRQGALMNTEAFF. In DNA form, the CDR3 reads TGTGCCAGCAATAGACAGGGGGCACTGATGAACACTGAAGCTTTCTTT.

The chain combines TRBV7-9 with TRBJ2-1; 7 bases agree with TRBD1. The CDR3 is made up of 13 amino acids. V lost 4 bases to trimming and J lost 7 bases; unmatched junction nucleotides: 4. Germline CDR1 SEHNR, CDR2 FQNEAQ (reference sequence). The CDR3 coding sequence is TGTGCCAGCAGCTCGCCCAGGGGGAATGAGCAGTTCTTC. As protein: CASSSPRGNEQFF.

The chain employs TRBV27 and TRBJ2-1, with a weak D call TRBD2 (6 bases). This CDR3 is 15 amino acids long. V lost 0 bases and J 3 bases, leaving 9 bases between the germline ends. Germline values: CDR1 MNHEY, CDR2 SMNVEV (reference sequence). CDR3: CASSLSVGGYNEQFF. The CDR3, as DNA: TGTGCCAGCAGTTTATCAGTGGGGGGCTACAATGAGCAGTTCTTC.

The chain employs TRBV15 and TRBJ2-7, with TRBD1 matching 7 bases. The CDR3 totals 15 residues. Germline assignment: CDR1 LNHNV and CDR2 YYDKDF (reference sequence). After removal of 1 base from V and 4 bases from J, the junction contained 7 bases not matched to a gene. The CDR3 DNA reads as TGTGCCACCAGCAGAGGACGGGACAGATTATACGAGCAGTACTTC. This codes for CATSRGRDRLYEQYF. Drawing the rest from reference TRBV15 and TRBJ2-7, the complete variable domain is DAMVIQNPRYQVTQFGKPVTLSCSQTLNHNVMYWYQQKSSQAPKLLFHYYDKDFNNEADTPDNFQSRRPNTSFCFLDIRSPGLGDTAMYLCATSRGRDRLYEQYFGPGTRLTVT.

This clone has just one count. The rearrangement links TRBV9 to TRBJ2-2, with 9 positions matching TRBD2. Germline lookup yields CDR1 SGDLS and CDR2 YYNGEE. With V trimmed by 3 bases and J by 6 bases, 6 bases remained unmatched. CDR3 length: 15 residues. The CDR3 DNA follows: TGTGCCAGCAGCGGGTTAGCGGGAGCGGCCGGGGAGCTGTTTTTT. Translation: CASSGLAGAAGELFF. Combining the CDR3 with reference TRBV9 and TRBJ2-2 gives the whole variable domain DSGVTQTPKHLITATGQRVTLRCSPRSGDLSVYWYQQSLDQGLQFLIQYYNGEERAKGNILERFSAQQFPDLHSELNLSSLELGDSALYFCASSGLAGAAGELFFGEGSRLTVL.

The CDR3 DNA reads TGTGCCACCCTAAGCCCGGACAGCTATGGCTACACCTTC. Encoded protein: CATLSPDSYGYTF. The V call is TRBV6-1, the J call TRBJ1-2; TRBD1 is a possible D gene (6 bases). Germline values: CDR1 MNHNS, CDR2 SASEGT. This CDR3 comprises 13 residues. Trimming left V 10 bases short and J 4 bases short, with 16 bases between.

The rearrangement uses TRBV19 and TRBJ2-3, with 8 bases identical to TRBD2. The CDR3 is 16 residues long. Germline V gene sequence: CDR1 LNHDA, CDR2 SQIVND (reference sequence). After removal of 4 bases from V and 6 bases from J, the junction contained 12 bases not matched to a gene. The CDR3 region is CASSSGGWAGGDTQYF. The CDR3 DNA sequence: TGTGCCAGTAGTAGCGGGGGATGGGCGGGAGGTGATACGCAGTATTTT.

The chain uses TRBV11-3 and TRBJ2-1, with TRBD2 matching 10 bases. The CDR3 extends over 15 amino acids. CDR1 is SGHNT, CDR2 YENEEA, per germline. Unmatched junction bases numbered 7, after V lost 5 bases and J lost 6 bases. The CDR3 DNA sequence: TGTGCCAGCAGCATAAGCGGGGGGGCGACCAATGAGCAGTTCTTC. Translation: CASSISGGATNEQFF.

This clone appeared once. The genes are TRBV23-1 and TRBJ1-3; no definite D call. TRBV23-1 is marked as an open reading frame, function uncertain. The CDR3 is 16 amino acids. V was cut by 0 bases and J by 3 bases, with 12 bases left in between. The CDR3 DNA follows: TGCGCCAGCAGTCAATCCGGTCGGGTGGTTGGAAACACCATATATTTT. Translation gives CASSQSGRVVGNTIYF.

The chain is built from TRBV5-1 and TRBJ2-1; TRBD2 agrees at 10 bases. CDR1 and CDR2 from the germline V gene are SGHRS and YFSETQ. The CDR3 is made up of 16 amino acids. Trimming at V came to 0 bases and at J to 9 bases, leaving 9 bases not matched to a gene. This CDR3 reads CASSLALAGALGEQFF. The CDR3 region has the DNA TGCGCCAGCAGCTTGGCCCTAGCGGGGGCACTAGGTGAGCAGTTCTTC. Looking up the rest from reference TRBV5-1 and TRBJ2-1 gives the full variable domain: KAGVTQTPRYLIKTRGQQVTLSCSPISGHRSVSWYQQTPGQGLQFLFEYFSETQRNKGNFPGRFSGRQFSNSRSEMNVSTLELGDSALYLCASSLALAGALGEQFFGPGTRLTVL.

Note on this clone: The sample contains more than one DNA sequence encoding this CDR3. This chain joins TRBV6-5 and TRBJ2-1, with 9 bases aligning to TRBD2. From germline, CDR1 is MNHEY and CDR2 SVGAGI. The CDR3 runs to 15 residues. Losses at the gene ends were 0 bases for V and 3 bases for J; bases not matched to a gene: 0. The CDR3 DNA follows: TGTGCCAGCAGTTACTCTAGCGGGGGCTACAATGAGCAGTTCTTC. It is translated as CASSYSSGGYNEQFF.

J is TRBJ1-5 and V is TRBV5-1, with D tentatively TRBD1 (6 bases). The V and J ends lost 3 bases and 2 bases respectively, with 6 bases between them. CDR3 length: 13 amino acids. Germline CDR1 SGHRS, CDR2 YFSETQ. In DNA form, the CDR3 reads TGCGCCAGCAGCTACAGGGGCAATCAGCCCCAGCATTTT. Translating it yields CASSYRGNQPQHF.

V gene TRBV5-1 combines with J gene TRBJ1-2; D might be TRBD1 (5 bases). Deletions cut 5 bases from V and 4 bases from J, with 12 bases between. The V gene's germline CDR1 is SGHRS and CDR2 YFSETQ. CDR3 length equals 13 residues. This chain's CDR3 is CASSLWGGYGYTF. In DNA, the CDR3 is TGCGCCAGCAGTTTGTGGGGGGGCTATGGCTACACCTTC.

The chain has TRBV6-1 and TRBJ2-1; 8 bases align to TRBD1. This CDR3 comprises 13 residues. The ends lost 6 bases at V and 2 bases at J; junction bases unmatched: 0. In germline, CDR1 is MNHNS, CDR2 SASEGT. The CDR3 nucleotides read TGTGCCAGCAGGACAGGGGCCTACAATGAGCAGTTCTTC. Amino acid sequence: CASRTGAYNEQFF.

CDR3 nucleotide sequence: TGTGCCAGCAGCCACCCGGGACAGGGGGCTAGCGGCAAAAACATTCAGTACTTC. This encodes CASSHPGQGASGKNIQYF. The V and J genes are TRBV16 and TRBJ2-4; 12 nucleotides agree with TRBD1. The CDR3 sequence is 18 residues long. Germline CDR1 KGHSY, CDR2 FQNENV. V lost 3 bases to trimming and J lost 3 bases; unmatched junction nucleotides: 9.

The rearrangement uses TRBV2 and TRBJ1-2, with 8 bases lining up with TRBD1. This CDR3 comprises 18 residues. CDR1 is SNHLY and CDR2 is FYNNEI in the germline V gene. V shed 3 bases and J 5 bases; nucleotides not matched to a gene: 17. CDR3 sequence reads: CASSDPLDRVGEGYGYTF. CDR3 nucleotides: TGTGCCAGCAGTGACCCCCTGGACAGGGTAGGGGAGGGGTATGGCTACACCTTC.

The V gene is TRBV7-2, the J gene TRBJ1-1; D gene ambiguous. The V gene's germline CDR1 is SGHTA and CDR2 FQGNSA. There are 15 residues in the CDR3. V was cut by 2 bases and J by 1 base, with 11 bases left in between. Here the CDR3 reads CASSLRRLGNTEAFF. The CDR3 bases are TGTGCCAGCAGCTTACGTCGGCTAGGGAACACTGAAGCTTTCTTT. The whole variable domain, remainder taken from reference TRBV7-2 and TRBJ1-1, is GAGVSQSPSNKVTEKGKDVELRCDPISGHTALYWYRQSLGQGLEFLIYFQGNSAPDKSGLPSDRFSAERTGGSVSTLTIQRTQQEDSAVYLCASSLRRLGNTEAFFGQGTRLTVV.

The chain recombines TRBV7-2 with TRBJ1-3, with a tentative D call TRBD1 (6 bases). Trimming took 1 base from V and 0 from J, leaving 10 bases between them. CDR3 length equals 16 residues. Per germline, CDR1 SGHTA and CDR2 FQGNSA. The CDR3 DNA reads TGTGCCAGCAGCTTAGGCGACAGGAGCTCTGGAAACACCATATATTTT. As protein: CASSLGDRSSGNTIYF.

V gene TRBV30 combines with J gene TRBJ1-3; 7 nucleotides align to TRBD1. V shed 2 bases and J 3 bases; nucleotides not matched to a gene: 7. Looked up from germline, CDR1 is GTSNPN and CDR2 is SVGIG (reference sequence). This CDR3 has 15 amino acids. CDR3 sequence: CAWSMGQGVGNTIYF. The CDR3, as DNA: TGTGCCTGGAGTATGGGGCAGGGGGTTGGAAACACCATATATTTT.

A single count supports this clone. This sequence joins TRBV18 and TRBJ1-2, with a tentative D call TRBD1 (5 bases). Germline CDR1 reads KGHSH; CDR2 reads LQKENI. There are 15 residues in the CDR3. V dropped 3 bases and J dropped 2 bases, with 13 bases sitting between them. Here the CDR3 DNA reads TGTGCCAGCTCACCTAGGTCGGGGGAGAACTATGGCTACACCTTC. This gives the protein CASSPRSGENYGYTF.

The V gene is TRBV6-1, the J gene TRBJ2-5, with TRBD2 as a possible D gene (7 bases). This CDR3 comprises 14 residues. The V and J ends lost 6 bases and 5 bases respectively, with 16 bases between them. In germline, CDR1 is MNHNS, CDR2 SASEGT. The CDR3 region has the DNA TGTGCCAGCAGCCCCATGGGGGGGGCGGAGACCCAGTACTTC. Protein: CASSPMGGAETQYF.

This chain connects TRBV5-1 to TRBJ2-5, with 9 nucleotides matching TRBD1. The last part of the DNA fits TRBJ2-7 better; the J call may be wrong. Germline assignment: CDR1 SGHRS and CDR2 YFSETQ. This CDR3 is 14 amino acids long. This CDR3 is CASGSGGQGYEQYF. CDR3 sequence (DNA): TGCGCCAGCGGTTCCGGGGGACAGGGCTACGAGCAGTACTTC.